The clone carrying this TCR beta chain came up many times. Antigen unknown. The CDR3 contains 14 residues. Germline lookup yields CDR1 SGHRS and CDR2 YFSETQ. Trimming removed 4 bases from V and 2 bases from J; junction bases left unmatched: 6. Fresh 10 ml peripheral blood yielded PBMCs. Authors of the study amplified TCR beta CDR3 regions from RNA transcripts. The primer set for the first-round RT-PCR of the TCR CDR3 was HTBI. MiXCR, run by TCRdb on the multiplex PCR reads, gives a single entry per CDR3 protein. The profile shows 300,000 to 400,000 distinct CDR3 sequences, over 15% of them singletons. This entry belongs to a study of T cells in Graves' hyperthyroidism and ophthalmopathy. Across the whole study: Once the initial diagnosis was made, peripheral blood was obtained before any treatment.

Findings and caveats of the study: Also found in blood were most expanded thyroid clonotypes above 0.001.

The V gene is TRBV5-1, the J gene TRBJ2-7; 7 positions match TRBD1. The receptor comes from a woman aged 45 to 65 with Graves' hyperthyroidism. The material sequenced was blood. The DNA for the CDR3 is TGCGCCAGCAGCCGAGGGGACAGACCCTACGAGCAGTACGTC. Translation: CASSRGDRPYEQYV.